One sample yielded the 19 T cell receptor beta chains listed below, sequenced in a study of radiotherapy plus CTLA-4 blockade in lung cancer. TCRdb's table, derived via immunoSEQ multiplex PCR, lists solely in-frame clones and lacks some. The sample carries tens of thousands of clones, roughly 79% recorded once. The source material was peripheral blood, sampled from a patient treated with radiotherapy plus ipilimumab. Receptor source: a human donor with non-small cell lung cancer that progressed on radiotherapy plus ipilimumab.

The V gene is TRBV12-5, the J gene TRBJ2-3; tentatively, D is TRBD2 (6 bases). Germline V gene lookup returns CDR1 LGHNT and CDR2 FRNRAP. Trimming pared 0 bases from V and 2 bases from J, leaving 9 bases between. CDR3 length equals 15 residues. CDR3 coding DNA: TGTGCTAGTGGTTTGGTTACTAGCTACACAGATACGCAGTATTTT. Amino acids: CASGLVTSYTDTQYF.

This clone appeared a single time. The CDR3 coding sequence is TGTGCCAGCAGTAAATACAGTACCCCTAGCAATCAGCCCCAGCATTTT. Its protein is CASSKYSTPSNQPQHF. The genes are TRBV28 and TRBJ1-5; D uncertain. V was cut by 5 bases and J by 0 bases, with 14 bases left in between. The CDR3 length is 16 residues. Germline lookup yields CDR1 MDHEN and CDR2 SYDVKM.

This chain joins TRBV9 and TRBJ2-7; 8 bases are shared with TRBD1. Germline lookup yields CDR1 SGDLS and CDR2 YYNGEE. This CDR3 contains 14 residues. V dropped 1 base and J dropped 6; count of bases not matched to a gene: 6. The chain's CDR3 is CASSVLDRGTEQYF. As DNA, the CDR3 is TGTGCCAGCAGCGTACTCGACAGGGGTACCGAGCAGTACTTC.

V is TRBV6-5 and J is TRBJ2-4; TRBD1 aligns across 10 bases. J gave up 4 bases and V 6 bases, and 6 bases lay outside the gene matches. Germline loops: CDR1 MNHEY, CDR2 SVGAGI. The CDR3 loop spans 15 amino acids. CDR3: CASSQGQGKKNIQYF. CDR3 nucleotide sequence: TGTGCCAGCAGCCAGGGACAGGGGAAGAAAAACATTCAGTACTTC.

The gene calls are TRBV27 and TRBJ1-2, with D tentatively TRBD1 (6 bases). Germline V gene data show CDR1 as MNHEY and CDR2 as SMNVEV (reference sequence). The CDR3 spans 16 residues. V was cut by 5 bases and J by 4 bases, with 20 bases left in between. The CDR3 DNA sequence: TGTGCCAGCAGTCCCGCCACACAGGGTCGGGGCTATGGCTACACCTTC. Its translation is CASSPATQGRGYGYTF.

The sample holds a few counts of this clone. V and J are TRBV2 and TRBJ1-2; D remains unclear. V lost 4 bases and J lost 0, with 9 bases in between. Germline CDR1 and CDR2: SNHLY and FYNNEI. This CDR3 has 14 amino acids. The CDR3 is CASSAQIANYGYTF. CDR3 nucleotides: TGTGCCAGCAGTGCTCAGATTGCTAACTATGGCTACACCTTC.

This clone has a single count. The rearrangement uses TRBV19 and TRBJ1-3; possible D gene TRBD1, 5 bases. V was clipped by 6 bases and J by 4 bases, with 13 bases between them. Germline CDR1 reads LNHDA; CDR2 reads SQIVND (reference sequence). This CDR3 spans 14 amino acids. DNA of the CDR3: TGTGCCAGTAGGACAGTCATCAAAGGAAACACCATATATTTT. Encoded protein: CASRTVIKGNTIYF.

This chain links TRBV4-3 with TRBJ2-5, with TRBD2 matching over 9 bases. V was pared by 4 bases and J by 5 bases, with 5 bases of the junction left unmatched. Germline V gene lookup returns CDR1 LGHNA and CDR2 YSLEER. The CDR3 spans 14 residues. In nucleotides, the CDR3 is TGCGCCAGCAGCCCCTGGACTAGCGACGAGACCCAGTACTTC. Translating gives CASSPWTSDETQYF.

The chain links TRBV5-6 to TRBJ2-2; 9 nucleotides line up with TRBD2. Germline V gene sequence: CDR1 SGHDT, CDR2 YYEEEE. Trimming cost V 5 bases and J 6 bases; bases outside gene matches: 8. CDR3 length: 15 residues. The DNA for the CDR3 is TGTGCCAGCAGTCCTCTAGCGGGGTCTGCCGGGGAGCTGTTTTTT. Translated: CASSPLAGSAGELFF.

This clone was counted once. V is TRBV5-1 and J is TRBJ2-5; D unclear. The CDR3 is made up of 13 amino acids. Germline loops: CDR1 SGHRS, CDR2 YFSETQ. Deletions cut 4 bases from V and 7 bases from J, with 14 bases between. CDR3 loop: CASSEPGLGTQYF. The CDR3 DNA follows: TGCGCCAGCAGCGAACCCGGGTTAGGGACCCAGTACTTC.

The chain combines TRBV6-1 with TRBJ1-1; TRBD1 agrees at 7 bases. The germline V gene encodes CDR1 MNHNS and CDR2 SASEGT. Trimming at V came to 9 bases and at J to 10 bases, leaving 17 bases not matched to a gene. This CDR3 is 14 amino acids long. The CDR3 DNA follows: TGTGCCAGTTGGGACAGTCTCGCGGCGGCCGGAGCTTTCTTT. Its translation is CASWDSLAAAGAFF.

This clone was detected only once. CDR3 in amino acids: CASSNQGLPNEKLFF. The CDR3, as DNA: TGTGCCAGCAGTAACCAGGGATTACCCAATGAAAAACTGTTTTTT. V and J are TRBV6-5 and TRBJ1-4; D possibly corresponds to TRBD1 (5 bases). Germline V gene data show CDR1 as MNHEY and CDR2 as SVGAGI. The CDR3 contains 15 residues. Trimming pared 5 bases from V and 5 bases from J, leaving 15 bases between.

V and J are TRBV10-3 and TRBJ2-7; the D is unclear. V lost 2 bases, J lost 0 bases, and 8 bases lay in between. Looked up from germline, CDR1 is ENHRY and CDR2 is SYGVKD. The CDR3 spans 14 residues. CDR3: CAISEKRSSYEQYF. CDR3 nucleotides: TGTGCCATCAGTGAGAAGAGGAGCTCCTACGAGCAGTACTTC.

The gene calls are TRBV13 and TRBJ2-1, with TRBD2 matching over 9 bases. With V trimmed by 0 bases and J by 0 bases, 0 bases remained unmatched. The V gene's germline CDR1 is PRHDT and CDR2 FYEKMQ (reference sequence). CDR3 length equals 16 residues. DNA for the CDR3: TGTGCCAGCAGCTTAGGGACTAGCGGCTCCTACAATGAGCAGTTCTTC. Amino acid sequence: CASSLGTSGSYNEQFF.

DNA of the CDR3: TGTGCCAGCAGCTTGTATAGCGGCCAAGAGACCCAGTACTTC. Its protein product is CASSLYSGQETQYF. This sequence joins TRBV5-5 and TRBJ2-5; tentatively, D is TRBD2 (6 bases). The V end was cut by 1 base, the J end by 1 base, with 8 bases between. The CDR3 consists of 14 residues. Germline CDR1 and CDR2: SGHKS and YYEKEE (reference sequence).

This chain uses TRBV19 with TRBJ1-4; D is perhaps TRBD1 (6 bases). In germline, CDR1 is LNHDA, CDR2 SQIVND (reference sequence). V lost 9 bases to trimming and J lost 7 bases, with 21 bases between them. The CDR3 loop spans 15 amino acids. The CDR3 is CASVTGTAGGEKLFF. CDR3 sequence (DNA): TGTGCCAGCGTGACAGGTACCGCGGGGGGTGAAAAACTGTTTTTT.

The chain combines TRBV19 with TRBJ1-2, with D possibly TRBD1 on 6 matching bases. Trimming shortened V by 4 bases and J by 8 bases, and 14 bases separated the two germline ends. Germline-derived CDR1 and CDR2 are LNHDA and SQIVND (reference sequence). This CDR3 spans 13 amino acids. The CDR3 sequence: CASSKVGGLGYTF. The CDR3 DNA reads TGTGCCAGTAGTAAGGTCGGGGGGCTCGGCTACACCTTC.

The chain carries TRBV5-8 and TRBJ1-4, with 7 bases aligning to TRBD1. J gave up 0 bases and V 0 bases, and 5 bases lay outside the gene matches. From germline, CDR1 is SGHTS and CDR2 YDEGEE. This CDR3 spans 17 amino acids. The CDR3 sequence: CASSLALGQATNEKLFF. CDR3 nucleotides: TGTGCCAGCAGCTTGGCCCTCGGACAGGCAACTAATGAAAAACTGTTTTTT.

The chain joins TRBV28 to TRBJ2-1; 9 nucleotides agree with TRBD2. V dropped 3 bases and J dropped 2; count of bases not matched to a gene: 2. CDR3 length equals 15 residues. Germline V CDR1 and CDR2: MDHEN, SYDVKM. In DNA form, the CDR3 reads TGTGCCAGCAGTTTGGCGGGGGGGACCTACAATGAGCAGTTCTTC. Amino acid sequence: CASSLAGGTYNEQFF.